Below are 20 T cell receptor beta chains sequenced from a single sample in a study of shared clonotypes between healthy human individuals (dated by TCRdb to 2020 to 2021). The library was made by the immunoSEQ multiplex PCR assay. What TCRdb holds here is the immuneACCESS table cut down to in-frame rearrangements. Part of the clones is not present; checked against another copy, under half of the missing clones reflect an unresolved V gene, and the others are unexplained. In this sample the table shows roughly 1,100,000 clones, about 76% of which occur a single time. The ten top clones hold 1.4% of the sample. Source material: memory CD4+ T cells sorted from blood. What this sample's cell subset or site label stands for: CD45RA-negative fraction. These receptors all stem from a man aged 18 to 30 in good health.

This clone was seen repeatedly, ten times or more. This chain links TRBV4-3 with TRBJ2-2, with D possibly called TRBD1 or TRBD2 (5 bases each). Germline CDR1 reads LGHNA; CDR2 reads YSLEER. Trimming took off 1 base at V and 5 bases at J, with 17 bases between the two ends. The length of the CDR3 is 17 residues. CDR3 nucleotides: TGCGCCAGCAGCCAAGGTACGGGACCGACACAAACCGGGGAGCTGTTTTTT. This translates into CASSQGTGPTQTGELFF.

Worth noting for this clone: Since a much larger clone is just one base distant, this may be a read error. At the DNA level, this CDR3 is encoded by other sequences in the same sample as well. The V and J genes are TRBV6-5 and TRBJ2-2, with unresolved D. CDR3 length: 13 residues. Trimming removed 2 bases at V and 5 bases at J, with 6 bases between. CDR1 and CDR2 from the germline V gene are MNHEY and SVGAGI. CDR3 bases: TGTGCCAGCAGTTACGACCTGACCGGGGAGCTGTTTTTT. It translates to CASSYDLTGELFF.

The chain combines TRBV6-6 with TRBJ1-3, with a weak D call TRBD1 (5 bases). Germline V gene sequence: CDR1 MNHNY, CDR2 SVGAGI (reference sequence). V lost 5 bases, J lost 0 bases, and 8 bases lay in between. The CDR3 runs 14 residues. The CDR3 nucleotides are TGTGCCAGCAGTCCACAGGTCTCTGGAAACACCATATATTTT. Its protein is CASSPQVSGNTIYF.

The V and J genes are TRBV18 and TRBJ1-1; a weak D match, TRBD1 (5 bases). The CDR3 is 14 amino acids. Germline CDR1 reads KGHSH; CDR2 reads LQKENI. V lost 3 bases and J lost 3, with 11 bases in between. CDR3 amino acids: CASSPQVGDTEAFF. The CDR3 DNA reads TGTGCCAGCTCACCCCAGGTGGGGGACACTGAAGCTTTCTTT.

The chain recombines TRBV6-4 with TRBJ2-3, with TRBD2 identical over 13 bases. J was trimmed by 4 bases and V by 6 bases; bases with no gene match: 16. Germline V gene sequence: CDR1 MRHNA, CDR2 SNTAGT. This CDR3 has 19 amino acids. CDR3 region: CASRAWSGTSGVDADTQYF. The CDR3 coding sequence is TGTGCCAGCAGGGCCTGGTCCGGGACTAGCGGGGTTGATGCAGATACGCAGTATTTT.

The V gene is TRBV7-9, the J gene TRBJ2-3; 8 bases match TRBD1. Germline assignment: CDR1 SEHNR and CDR2 FQNEAQ (reference sequence). Trimming cost V 3 bases and J 6 bases; bases outside gene matches: 2. The CDR3 is 13 residues long. CDR3 in amino acids: CASSFRGHDTQYF. The CDR3, as DNA: TGTGCCAGCAGCTTCAGGGGGCACGATACGCAGTATTTT.

Concerning this clone itself: Other DNA sequences within the sample encode an identical CDR3. V usage is TRBV5-1 and J usage is TRBJ2-5, with TRBD1 matching over 7 bases. Germline trimming cut 0 bases from V and 0 bases from J; bases unmatched to any gene: 2. Germline CDR1 SGHRS, CDR2 YFSETQ. The CDR3 loop spans 15 amino acids. CDR3 DNA: TGCGCCAGCAGCTTGGCAGGGGGAGACCAAGAGACCCAGTACTTC. It translates to CASSLAGGDQETQYF.

The chain recombines TRBV6-5 with TRBJ2-7, with TRBD2 matching over 12 bases. This CDR3 contains 16 residues. V dropped 4 bases and J dropped 9; count of bases not matched to a gene: 13. The germline gives CDR1 MNHEY, CDR2 SVGAGI. Here the CDR3 DNA reads TGTGCCAGCAGTTCAGGACTAGCGGGAAGGGGAGGGGGGCAGTACTTC. Its protein product is CASSSGLAGRGGGQYF.

The V call is TRBV5-5, the J call TRBJ1-2, with D perhaps matching TRBD1 (6 bases). The germline V gene has CDR1 SGHKS and CDR2 YYEKEE (reference sequence). V was shortened by 2 bases and J by 4 bases, with 9 bases between the two germline ends. There are 13 residues in the CDR3. DNA of the CDR3: TGTGCCAGCAGCTTAGGGGGTGGCTATGGCTACACCTTC. As protein: CASSLGGGYGYTF.

The chain recombines TRBV9 with TRBJ2-3; D gene ambiguous. Trimming left V 0 bases short and J 0 bases short, with 8 bases between. This CDR3 spans 15 amino acids. Germline CDR1 reads SGDLS; CDR2 reads YYNGEE. The CDR3 loop reads CASSVEALSTDTQYF. In nucleotides, the CDR3 is TGTGCCAGCAGCGTAGAGGCACTTAGCACAGATACGCAGTATTTT.

This sequence joins TRBV27 and TRBJ2-7; D tentatively reads TRBD1 or TRBD2 (5 bases each). The germline V gene has CDR1 MNHEY and CDR2 SMNVEV (reference sequence). V was pared by 5 bases and J by 2 bases, with 16 bases between. The CDR3 is 15 amino acids. CDR3 nucleotide sequence: TGTGCCAGCAGTACCTCCGGGACGGTGACCTACGAGCAGTACTTC. This codes for CASSTSGTVTYEQYF.

This chain links TRBV7-2 with TRBJ2-7; D remains ambiguous. The ends were cut back, 0 bases at V and 9 bases at J, with 18 bases in the middle. Germline values: CDR1 SGHTA, CDR2 FQGNSA. The CDR3 extends over 15 amino acids. CDR3 nucleotide sequence: TGTGCCAGCAGCTTAGCCTCTACGGACCTTTTCGGGCAGTACTTC. Translation: CASSLASTDLFGQYF.

V gene TRBV2 combines with J gene TRBJ1-1, with D hard to call. Germline assignment: CDR1 SNHLY and CDR2 FYNNEI. V was clipped by 3 bases and J by 1 base, with 9 bases between them. The CDR3 loop spans 14 amino acids. CDR3 sequence reads: CASSERAGNTEAFF. The CDR3 nucleotides are TGTGCCAGCAGTGAGCGGGCAGGGAACACTGAAGCTTTCTTT.

The chain recombines TRBV27 with TRBJ2-7; 9 bases agree with TRBD1. Germline V gives CDR1 MNHEY, CDR2 SMNVEV (reference sequence). This CDR3 region has 13 residues. V shed 4 bases and J 3 bases; nucleotides not matched to a gene: 1. The CDR3 DNA follows: TGTGCCAGCAGTTCGGGACAGGGCTACGAGCAGTACTTC. This encodes CASSSGQGYEQYF.

This clone was detected ten times or more. J is TRBJ2-7 and V is TRBV5-6; D could derive from TRBD1 or TRBD2 (5 bases each). CDR1 and CDR2 (germline): SGHDT, YYEEEE. The CDR3 totals 17 residues. With 2 bases removed from V and 6 bases from J, the gap between germline ends came to 24 bases. CDR3: CASSFTVSGFGGFEQYF. The CDR3, as DNA: TGTGCCAGCAGCTTTACCGTGTCAGGGTTTGGGGGTTTCGAGCAGTACTTC. Complete variable domain (other parts from reference TRBV5-6 and TRBJ2-7): DAGVTQSPTHLIKTRGQQVTLRCSPKSGHDTVSWYQQALGQGPQFIFQYYEEEERQRGNFPDRFSGHQFPNYSSELNVNALLLGDSALYLCASSFTVSGFGGFEQYFGPGTRLTVT.

V usage is TRBV6-5 and J usage is TRBJ2-7; 7 nucleotides line up with TRBD1. V shed 6 bases, J shed 11 bases, and the junction held 7 bases outside the gene matches. The CDR3 sequence is 11 residues long. CDR1 and CDR2 (germline): MNHEY, SVGAGI. The CDR3 here is CASSRQGVEYF. The CDR3 DNA reads TGTGCCAGCAGCAGACAGGGCGTGGAGTACTTC.

V is TRBV10-3 and J is TRBJ2-3; no firm D call. V lost 3 bases and J lost 1, with 11 bases in between. Germline V gene lookup returns CDR1 ENHRY and CDR2 SYGVKD. The CDR3 is 15 residues long. CDR3 amino acids: CAISDPRRRTDTQYF. CDR3 DNA: TGTGCCATCAGTGACCCCAGGCGTCGCACAGATACGCAGTATTTT.

V gene TRBV14 combines with J gene TRBJ2-1, with 12 bases fitting TRBD2. J lost 15 bases, V lost 1 base, and 13 bases had no gene match. CDR3 size: 16 residues. Germline V gene lookup returns CDR1 SGHDN and CDR2 FVKESK. The CDR3 sequence is CASSQVSLLAGGRAFF. The CDR3 DNA reads as TGTGCCAGCAGCCAAGTTAGTCTACTAGCGGGAGGTAGGGCGTTCTTC. The whole variable domain, filled in from reference TRBV14 and TRBJ2-1, reads EAGVTQFPSHSVIEKGQTVTLRCDPISGHDNLYWYRRVMGKEIKFLLHFVKESKQDESGMPNNRFLAERTGGTYSTLKVQPAELEDSGVYFCASSQVSLLAGGRAFFGPGTRLTVL.

The CDR3 loop reads CASSTGEKSIQYF. Written as DNA, the CDR3 is TGTGCCAGCAGTACAGGGGAAAAGAGCATTCAGTACTTC. The J gene is TRBJ2-4, the V gene TRBV6-1; 7 nucleotides align to TRBD1. The junction had 7 bases not matched to a gene; V was cut back by 5 bases and J by 9 bases. Germline V gene data show CDR1 as MNHNS and CDR2 as SASEGT. The length of the CDR3 is 13 residues.

V gene TRBV19 combines with J gene TRBJ2-5, with 10 positions matching TRBD2. V dropped 5 bases and J dropped 7; count of bases not matched to a gene: 10. This CDR3 region has 15 residues. Germline V gene sequence: CDR1 LNHDA, CDR2 SQIVND (reference sequence). CDR3 DNA: TGTGCCAGTAGTTCACGCCCTAGCGGGGGCGGGACCCAGTACTTC. This translates into CASSSRPSGGGTQYF. Supplemented by reference TRBV19 and TRBJ2-5, the full variable domain reads DGGITQSPKYLFRKEGQNVTLSCEQNLNHDAMYWYRQDPGQGLRLIYYSQIVNDFQKGDIAEGYSVSREKKESFPLTVTSAQKNPTAFYLCASSSRPSGGGTQYFGPGTRLLVL.